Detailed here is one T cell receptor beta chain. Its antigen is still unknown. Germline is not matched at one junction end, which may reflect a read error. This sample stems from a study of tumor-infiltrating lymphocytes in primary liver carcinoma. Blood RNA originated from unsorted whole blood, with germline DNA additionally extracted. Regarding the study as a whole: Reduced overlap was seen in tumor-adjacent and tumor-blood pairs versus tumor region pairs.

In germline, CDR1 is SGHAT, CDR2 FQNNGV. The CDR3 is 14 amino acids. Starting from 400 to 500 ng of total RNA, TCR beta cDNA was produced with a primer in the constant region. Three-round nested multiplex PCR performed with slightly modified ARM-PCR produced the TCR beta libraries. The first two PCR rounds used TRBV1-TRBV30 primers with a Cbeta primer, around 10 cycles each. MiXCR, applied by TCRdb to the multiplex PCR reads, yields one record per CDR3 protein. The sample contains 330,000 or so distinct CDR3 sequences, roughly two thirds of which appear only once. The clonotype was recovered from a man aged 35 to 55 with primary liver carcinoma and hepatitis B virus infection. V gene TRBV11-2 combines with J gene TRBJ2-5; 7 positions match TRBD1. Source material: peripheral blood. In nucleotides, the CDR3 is TGTACCAGCAGCCCGGACAGGTTACCAGGGACACAGTACTTC. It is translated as CTSSPDRLPGTQYF.